This TCR beta chain emerged from a study of blood T cell repertoires in COVID-19. Turning to the study itself: Donors in the United States, Italy and Spain gave samples during acute or convalescent COVID-19. T cells, B-cell-depleted T cells, or PBMCs supplied cDNA or gDNA.

This CDR3 region has 16 residues. Trimming took 3 bases from V and 0 from J, leaving 18 bases between them. Germline lookup yields CDR1 GTSNPN and CDR2 SVGIG (reference sequence). In the source study's methods: Estimates of nucleated cell counts were drawn from the amplification of reference gene primers. Clones were read by immunoSEQ multiplex PCR, and TCRdb kept only the in-frame ones, dropping some. That table is the source of V, J and clone size, and D and trimming were worked out from the DNA. The sample lists about 24,000 clones, 65% to 90% occurring once. The TCR originated in a man in his sixties or seventies with acute or convalescent COVID-19. Source material: peripheral blood. The rearrangement uses TRBV30 and TRBJ2-7, with D possibly TRBD2 on 7 matching bases. CDR3 DNA: TGTGCCTGGAGGATGAGGGGGGGATCATTCTCCTACGAGCAGTACTTC. Translation: CAWRMRGGSFSYEQYF.